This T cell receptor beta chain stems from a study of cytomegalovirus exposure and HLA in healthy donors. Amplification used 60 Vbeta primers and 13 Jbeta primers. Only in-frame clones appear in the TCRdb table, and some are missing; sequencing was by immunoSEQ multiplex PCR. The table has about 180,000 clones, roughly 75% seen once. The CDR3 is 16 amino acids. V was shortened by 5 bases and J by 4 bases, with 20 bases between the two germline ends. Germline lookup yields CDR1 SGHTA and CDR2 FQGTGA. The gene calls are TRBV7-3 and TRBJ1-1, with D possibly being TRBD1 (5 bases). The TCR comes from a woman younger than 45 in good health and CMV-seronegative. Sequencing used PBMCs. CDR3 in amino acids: CASSPQPGVGGTEAFF. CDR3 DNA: TGTGCCAGCAGCCCCCAGCCTGGGGTGGGGGGCACTGAAGCTTTCTTT.